This T cell receptor beta chain was recovered during a study of shared clonotypes between healthy human individuals. Study-wide findings and caveats: Sequencing depth was expected to influence donor clonotype sharing.

Details on this clone: The target antigen is unknown. Other DNA sequences from this sample encode an identical CDR3 as well.

Per germline, CDR1 MNHNY and CDR2 SVGAGI (reference sequence). The CDR3 extends over 14 amino acids. V shed 6 bases and J shed 5 bases, with 11 bases lying between them. At deep level, the assay was performed. TCRdb's table, derived via immunoSEQ multiplex PCR, lists solely in-frame clones and lacks some. Altogether roughly 2.5 million clones are present, roughly nine tenths being singletons, with the ten largest covering roughly 0.15%. The sequencing input was naive CD4+ T cells sorted from blood. Subset defined: CD45RA+ positively selected. This TCR was recovered from a man aged 18 to 30 in good health. The V and J genes are TRBV6-6 and TRBJ1-6; D unresolved. CDR3 region: CASSTPGNNSPLHF. CDR3 DNA: TGTGCCAGCAGCACACCGGGCAATAATTCACCCCTCCACTTT.